In its sample, the clone carrying this T cell receptor (beta chain) was seen many times. The CDR3 is 15 residues long. The J segment lost 2 bases and the V segment lost 2 bases, leaving 4 bases of the junction unmatched. CDR1 is SGHTA, CDR2 FQGNSA, per germline. TCRdb called the 5' RACE reads again in MiXCR, with one record for every CDR3 protein. The table records around 120,000 distinct CDR3 sequences, approximately 15% of them present only once. The data stem from a study of CD8 T cells in ankylosing spondylitis. This clonotype was sampled from a female donor with ankylosing spondylitis or in good health (not recorded which). Input material: blood, either unsorted or a sorted T cell fraction (not recorded which). The chain uses TRBV7-2 and TRBJ2-3; 7 bases line up with TRBD2. In DNA form, the CDR3 reads TGTGCCAGCAGCTTATCCCGGGGGGTCACAGATACGCAGTATTTT. This gives the protein CASSLSRGVTDTQYF.